A selection of T cell receptor beta chains follows, all from one sample in a study of beta chain features in type 1 diabetes. Measured with immunoSEQ multiplex PCR; TCRdb has only the in-frame clones, and not every one. Here the sample spans fewer than 900,000 clones, roughly a sixth being singletons. Source material: naive CD4+ T cells from blood. These TCRs come from a woman aged 18-29 years in good health. Both conserved end residues are part of each CDR3.

J | V | CDR3
TRBJ2-7 | TRBV2 | CASSVRGSEQYF
TRBJ2-2 | TRBV9 | CASSPSGRGTGELFF
TRBJ2-7 | TRBV6-5 | CASRRGLAGAYEQYF
TRBJ2-5 | TRBV7-2 | CASSLVRETQYF
TRBJ2-5 | TRBV19 | CASSIAGTQYF
TRBJ2-7 | TRBV7-2 | CASSLLGTPSYEQYF
TRBJ2-5 | TRBV11-2 | CASRAPGYQETQYF
TRBJ1-2 | TRBV7-9 | CASRQAGTGGYRAGYTF
TRBJ1-1 | TRBV18 | CASSQSQGMEGSEAFF
TRBJ1-4 | TRBV5-1 | CASRPGLNEKLFF
TRBJ2-6 | TRBV7-2 | CASTQNTGANVLTF
TRBJ1-3 | TRBV4-1 | CASSQDPGLGNTIYF
TRBJ2-2 | TRBV28 | CASSTPGTGELFF
TRBJ1-4 | TRBV7-9 | CASSSTSEGEKLFF
TRBJ2-3 | TRBV29-1 | CSVVRENTDTQYF
TRBJ2-4 | TRBV7-9 | CASSLHSRTKNIQYF
TRBJ2-1 | TRBV7-8 | CASSSRPRTGGPSRGSYNEQFF
TRBJ2-7 | TRBV10-3 | CAISVNRGNEQYF
TRBJ2-7 | TRBV2 | CASSDDSPYEQYF
TRBJ2-2 | TRBV5-1 | CASSLGQRNTGELFF
TRBJ2-7 | TRBV7-9 | CASSQGPGAGQGRNEQYF
TRBJ2-1 | TRBV6-5 | CASSYSPSTNEQFF
TRBJ2-1 | TRBV7-8 | CASVRSSNNEQFF
TRBJ2-1 | TRBV11-2 | CASSPIDTYSYNEQFF
TRBJ2-6 | TRBV7-9 | CASRGTGSSGANVLTF
TRBJ2-7 | TRBV25-1 | CASSDTGRTYEQYF
TRBJ1-1 | TRBV18 | CASSPRDGSETEAFF
TRBJ2-1 | TRBV29-1 | CSVGPETLNEQFF
TRBJ2-3 | TRBV6-6 | CASKSGLGTDTQYF